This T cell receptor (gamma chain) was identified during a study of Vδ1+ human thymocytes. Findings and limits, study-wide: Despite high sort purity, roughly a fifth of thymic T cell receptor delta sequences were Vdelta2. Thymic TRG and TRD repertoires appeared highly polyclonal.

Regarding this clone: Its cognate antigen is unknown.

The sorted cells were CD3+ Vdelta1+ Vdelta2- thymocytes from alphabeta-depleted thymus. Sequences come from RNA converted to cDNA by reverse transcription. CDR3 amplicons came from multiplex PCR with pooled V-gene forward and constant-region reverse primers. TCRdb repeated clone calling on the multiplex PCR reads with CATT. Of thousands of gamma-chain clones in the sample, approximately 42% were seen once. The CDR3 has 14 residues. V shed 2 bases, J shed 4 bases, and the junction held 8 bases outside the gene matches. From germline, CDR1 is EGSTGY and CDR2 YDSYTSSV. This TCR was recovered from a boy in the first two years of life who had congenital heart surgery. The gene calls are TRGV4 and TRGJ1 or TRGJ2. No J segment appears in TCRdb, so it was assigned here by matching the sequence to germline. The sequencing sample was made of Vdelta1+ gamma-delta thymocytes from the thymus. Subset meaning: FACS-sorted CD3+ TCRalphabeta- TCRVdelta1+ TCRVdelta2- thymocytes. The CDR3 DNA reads TGTGCCACCTGGGATGACCAGAGGTATTATAAGAAACTCTTT. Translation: CATWDDQRYYKKLF.